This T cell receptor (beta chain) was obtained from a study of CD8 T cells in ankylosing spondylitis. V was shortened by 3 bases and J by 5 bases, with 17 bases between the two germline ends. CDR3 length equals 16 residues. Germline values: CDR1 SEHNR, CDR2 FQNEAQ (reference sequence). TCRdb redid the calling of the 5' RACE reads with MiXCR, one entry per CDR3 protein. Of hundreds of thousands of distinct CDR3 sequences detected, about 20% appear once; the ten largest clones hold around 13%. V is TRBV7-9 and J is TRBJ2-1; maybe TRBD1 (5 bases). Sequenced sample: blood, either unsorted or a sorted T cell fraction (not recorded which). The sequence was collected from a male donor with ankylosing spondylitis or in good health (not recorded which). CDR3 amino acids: CASSFRVLGADNEQFF. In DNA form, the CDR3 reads TGTGCCAGCAGCTTTAGGGTTCTTGGGGCGGACAATGAGCAGTTCTTC.